Listed below are T cell receptor beta chains from one sample, sequenced in a study of blood T cell repertoires in COVID-19. The data were produced by immunoSEQ multiplex PCR, yet TCRdb's version contains in-frame clones alone and is incomplete. Among about 300,000 clones listed, just under 90% were seen once. Sequenced sample: PBMCs or T cells enriched from blood (not recorded which). The receptors shown here come from a woman aged 50 to 60 who had been exposed to COVID-19. The CDR3 runs from the conserved cysteine through the conserved F or W. D genes are given only for firm matches. Where a row states a size, it is once, few, many or the class of an expanded clone; other rows omit it.

d_call j_call clone_size v_call cdr3_nt cdr3_aa
- TRBJ1-1 - TRBV9 TGTGCCAGCAGCACAGGGTCGAACACTGAAGCTTTCTTT CASSTGSNTEAFF
TRBD1 TRBJ1-2 - TRBV15 TGTGCCACCAGCACCTGGGGGGACAGGGGTGGCTACACCTTC CATSTWGDRGGYTF
TRBD1 TRBJ1-2 - TRBV28 TGTGCCAGCAGTTTAGGGCAGGGGGCCTATGGCTACACCTTC CASSLGQGAYGYTF
- TRBJ1-4 - TRBV7-9 TGTGCCAGCAGCCCCGGACAGCTAGTTGCAACTAATGAAAAACTGTTTTTT CASSPGQLVATNEKLFF
TRBD1 TRBJ1-1 - TRBV30 TGTGCCTGGAGTCCGGCCGGGACAGTGAACACTGAAGCTTTCTTT CAWSPAGTVNTEAFF
- TRBJ1-5 - TRBV19 TGTGCCAGTAGTATAGGGCGGGGTCAGCCCCAGCATTTT CASSIGRGQPQHF
TRBD2 TRBJ2-1 - TRBV30 TGTGCCTGGGGGGGGATTAGCGGGGACTACAATGAGCAGTTCTTC CAWGGISGDYNEQFF
TRBD1 TRBJ2-5 once TRBV11-3 TGTGCCAGCAGCACTCGGGACAGGGGAGAGACCCAGTACTTC CASSTRDRGETQYF
- TRBJ1-1 once TRBV14 TGTGCCAGCAGCCAATACACTACCGGGGCTGAAGCTTTCTTT CASSQYTTGAEAFF
- TRBJ2-1 - TRBV27 TGTGCCAGCAGTCCCACCCTCCAGGTCTATGAGCAGTTCTTC CASSPTLQVYEQFF
TRBD2 TRBJ2-1 - TRBV5-4 TGTGCCAGCAGCTTGACCCTACTAGCGGGGACATACAATGAGCAGTTCTTC CASSLTLLAGTYNEQFF
TRBD2 TRBJ2-3 - TRBV6-1 TGTGCCAGCAGTGGAGGACTAGCGGGGACACGCACAGATACGCAGTATTTT CASSGGLAGTRTDTQYF
- TRBJ1-5 - TRBV7-9 TGTGCCAGCAGCTTCACAGGGTCCCCAGGTCAGCCCCAGCATTTT CASSFTGSPGQPQHF
TRBD1 TRBJ2-7 - TRBV19 TGTGCCAGTAAACCGGGACAGGGGGCCTACGAGCAGTACTTC CASKPGQGAYEQYF
- TRBJ1-6 - TRBV28 TGTGCCAGCAGGTTTCCCTCCGCAACAAACTATAATTCACCCCTCCACTTT CASRFPSATNYNSPLHF
- TRBJ1-1 - TRBV18 TGTGCCAGCTCACCTAGCGGGGCCACGAACACTGAAGCTTTCTTT CASSPSGATNTEAFF
TRBD1 TRBJ2-1 - TRBV9 TGTGCCAGCAGCCAAAGACAGGGACGCTACAATGAGCAGTTCTTC CASSQRQGRYNEQFF
- TRBJ2-7 - TRBV5-1 TGCGCCAGCAGCCTGGATTACTACGAGCAGTACTTC CASSLDYYEQYF
- TRBJ2-2 - TRBV5-1 TGCGCCAGCAGCTCCGGGACTTCACCCACCGGGGAGCTGTTTTTT CASSSGTSPTGELFF
TRBD2 TRBJ2-4 - TRBV11-2 TGTGCCAGCAGCTCCCTGGGAGGGCTGAACATTCAGTACTTC CASSSLGGLNIQYF
TRBD2 TRBJ2-1 - TRBV30 TGTGCCTGGAGTTCGAAGCGGGGGTACAATGAGCAGTTCTTC CAWSSKRGYNEQFF
TRBD1 TRBJ1-5 - TRBV3-1/TRBV3-2 TGTGCCAGCAGCCCGGACCCGACAGGGACCCCCAGCAATCAGCCCCAGCATTTT CASSPDPTGTPSNQPQHF
TRBD2 TRBJ2-2 - TRBV15 TGTGCCACCAGCCCTCTAGCGGGGGTAACCGGGGAGCTGTTTTTT CATSPLAGVTGELFF
- TRBJ2-5 - TRBV13 TGTGCCAGCAGCTTATATCCGGGGAGAGAGACCCAGTACTTC CASSLYPGRETQYF
- TRBJ2-7 - TRBV10-3 TGTGCCATCAGTGGACAGGCCATAAACGAGCAGTACTTC CAISGQAINEQYF
- TRBJ1-1 - TRBV27 TGTGCCAGCAGTTTCCTTTCAGGGTTCAACACTGAAGCTTTCTTT CASSFLSGFNTEAFF
- TRBJ1-4 - TRBV5-1 TGCGCCAGCAGCTTGGCTCCAGGAAGGGGGGAAAAACTGTTTTTT CASSLAPGRGEKLFF
- TRBJ2-2 - TRBV2 TGTGCCAGCAGTGTGCCTGGTAGTGGCACCGGGGAGCTGTTTTTT CASSVPGSGTGELFF
TRBD1 TRBJ1-1 - TRBV2 TGTGCCAGCAGGGGGGACAGGGCCGACACTGAAGCTTTCTTT CASRGDRADTEAFF
TRBD1 TRBJ1-2 - TRBV5-6 TGTGCCAGCAGCTTGTCTGGCAGGGGGGACTATGGCTACACCTTC CASSLSGRGDYGYTF
- TRBJ2-3 - TRBV11-1 TGTGCCAGCAGCAGTAGCCCCGGTACGCAGTATTTT CASSSSPGTQYF
TRBD1 TRBJ1-6 - TRBV5-1 TGCGCCAGCAGCTTGGGGGCAGGGGGCGTAGGGTCACCCCTCCACTTT CASSLGAGGVGSPLHF
- TRBJ2-6 - TRBV28 TGTGCCAGCAGCCAAGCAGGGGCGGGGGCCAACGTCCTGACTTTC CASSQAGAGANVLTF
- TRBJ1-5 - TRBV28 TGTGCCAGCAGTCCTCCGGGTATGGGCAATCAGCCCCAGCATTTT CASSPPGMGNQPQHF
- TRBJ1-1 - TRBV9 TGTGCCAGCAGCGTAGGGGTAGGGGCCTTAGGGACTGAAGCTTTCTTT CASSVGVGALGTEAFF
- TRBJ2-7 once TRBV19 TGTGCCAGTACCTCAGGGACCCGCGGGGCCTACGAGCAGTACTTC CASTSGTRGAYEQYF
TRBD1 TRBJ1-1 - TRBV19 TGTGCCAGTAGTATTCTTCCGGGACAGGGTGGCACTGAAGCTTTCTTT CASSILPGQGGTEAFF
TRBD1 TRBJ2-7 - TRBV28 TGTGCCAGCAGTCTACCGGGACAGGGATTAGAGCAGTACTTC CASSLPGQGLEQYF
- TRBJ2-3 - TRBV7-9 TGTGCCAGCAGCTTAGTGACATATACTGACCGGACAGATACGCAGTATTTT CASSLVTYTDRTDTQYF
TRBD2 TRBJ2-7 - TRBV27 TGTGCCAGCAGTTCCCTAGGGACTATGAACGAGCAGTACTTC CASSSLGTMNEQYF
TRBD1 TRBJ1-1 - TRBV5-1 TGCGCCAGCAGCAATACCGGGACAGGGTCATTTGAAGCTTTCTTT CASSNTGTGSFEAFF
TRBD1 TRBJ1-5 - TRBV2 TGTGCCAGCAGTCCGCGTGGGACAGGGGATGTTCAGCCCCAGCATTTT CASSPRGTGDVQPQHF
TRBD2 TRBJ2-3 - TRBV6-5 TGTGCCAGCAGACTAGCGGCCACAGATACGCAGTATTTT CASRLAATDTQYF
- TRBJ1-2 - TRBV4-1 TGCGCCAGCAGCCAAGGCCAGTATAGGGGCTATGGCTACACCTTC CASSQGQYRGYGYTF
TRBD1 TRBJ1-3 - TRBV28 TGTGCCAGCAGTTTTACAGGGGGTCCTGGAAACACCATATATTTT CASSFTGGPGNTIYF